Following are 6 T cell receptor beta chains from one sample sequenced in a study of T cell changes during pregnancy in multiple sclerosis. Generated by immunoSEQ multiplex PCR, the TCRdb table keeps only in-frame clones and is missing some. The profile covers about 35,000 clones, with 90% to 95% appearing a single time and 0.3% to 0.4% taken by the ten largest. The sequencing used CD4+ T cells from peripheral blood mononuclear cells, collected in the second trimester of pregnancy. Source of these receptors: a female donor with multiple sclerosis, enrolled in a pregnancy study.

The chain uses TRBV9 and TRBJ1-2; 9 bases map to TRBD1. Germline V gene lookup returns CDR1 SGDLS and CDR2 YYNGEE. The CDR3 has 13 residues. V gave up 0 bases and J gave up 6 bases; unmatched junction bases: 0. The CDR3 sequence is CASSVGQGDGYTF. The CDR3 DNA reads as TGTGCCAGCAGCGTAGGACAGGGGGATGGCTACACCTTC.

The chain joins TRBV9 to TRBJ1-5; 8 bases map to TRBD1. Germline V gene data show CDR1 as SGDLS and CDR2 as YYNGEE. The CDR3 has 14 amino acids. V lost 0 bases, J lost 9 bases, and 5 bases stayed unmatched. The CDR3 DNA reads TGTGCCAGCAGCGTAGGGGGACAGGAGGGGCCCCAGCATTTT. It codes for CASSVGGQEGPQHF. Variable domain in full (rest from reference TRBV9 and TRBJ1-5): DSGVTQTPKHLITATGQRVTLRCSPRSGDLSVYWYQQSLDQGLQFLIQYYNGEERAKGNILERFSAQQFPDLHSELNLSSLELGDSALYFCASSVGGQEGPQHFGDGTRLSIL.

The V call is TRBV6-5, the J call TRBJ1-1, with TRBD1 matching 11 bases. The CDR3 consists of 15 residues. Germline CDR1 is MNHEY and CDR2 is SVGAGI. The ends lost 0 bases at V and 7 bases at J; junction bases unmatched: 4. In DNA form, the CDR3 reads TGTGCCAGCAGTTACTCAGGGACAGGGGGTCATGAAGCTTTCTTT. Amino acids: CASSYSGTGGHEAFF.

This chain joins TRBV19 and TRBJ1-2; D is possibly TRBD1 (5 bases). V lost 3 bases and J 8 bases, leaving 25 bases between the germline ends. This CDR3 spans 17 amino acids. Germline V lookup: CDR1 LNHDA, CDR2 SQIVND (reference sequence). The CDR3: CASSITDSGFGRRGYTF. The CDR3 DNA reads TGTGCCAGTAGTATTACGGATTCAGGGTTCGGGAGGAGAGGCTACACCTTC.

This clone was recorded once. The chain uses TRBV11-1 and TRBJ1-1; D perhaps matches TRBD1 (5 bases). Germline CDR1 SGHAT, CDR2 FQDESV (reference sequence). V lost 1 base and J lost 4, with 13 bases in between. CDR3 size: 15 residues. The CDR3 here is CASSLGLGRGTEAFF. The DNA of the CDR3 is TGTGCCAGCAGCTTAGGTCTGGGGAGGGGCACTGAAGCTTTCTTT.

This clone was counted a single time. The chain joins TRBV30 to TRBJ1-2, with D possibly matching TRBD1 (5 bases). The ends were cut back, 2 bases at V and 5 bases at J, with 12 bases in the middle. From germline, CDR1 is GTSNPN and CDR2 SVGIG (reference sequence). The CDR3 contains 13 residues. In DNA form, the CDR3 reads TGTGCCTGGAGTTTCAGGGAATTGTATGGCTACACCTTC. This encodes CAWSFRELYGYTF.